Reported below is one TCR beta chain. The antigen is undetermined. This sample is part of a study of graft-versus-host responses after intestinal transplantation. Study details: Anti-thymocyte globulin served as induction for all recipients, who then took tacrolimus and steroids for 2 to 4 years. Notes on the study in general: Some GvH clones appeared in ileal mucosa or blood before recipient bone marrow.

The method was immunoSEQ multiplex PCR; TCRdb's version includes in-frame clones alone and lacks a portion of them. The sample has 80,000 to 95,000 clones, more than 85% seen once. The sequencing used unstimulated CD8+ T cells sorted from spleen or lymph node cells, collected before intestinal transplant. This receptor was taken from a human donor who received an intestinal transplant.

The chain's CDR3 is CASSQDGTGISYEQYF. The CDR3 DNA is TGCGCCAGCAGCCAAGATGGGACAGGGATCTCCTACGAGCAGTACTTC. This chain links TRBV4-3 with TRBJ2-7; 9 bases map to TRBD1. The germline CDR1 and CDR2 sequences are LGHNA and YSLEER. The CDR3 is made up of 16 amino acids. Germline trimming cut 0 bases from V and 0 bases from J; bases unmatched to any gene: 3.